Listed below are T cell receptor beta chains from one sample, sequenced in a study of PD-L1 blockade in urothelial cancer. Assay used: immunoSEQ multiplex PCR; TCRdb lists only in-frame clones, some missing. The profile shows about 50,000 clones, roughly 80% of them singletons. This specimen consisted of PBMCs, obtained around atezolizumab (anti-PD-L1) treatment. Source of these receptors: an older man with urothelial cancer. The CDR3 runs from the conserved cysteine through the conserved F or W. The D gene is left open where the match is weak. The listing skips clone size in some rows; elsewhere it reads once, few, many or a size class.

d_gene	v_gene	abundance	j_gene	CDR3aa	CDR3nt
TRBD2	TRBV6-5	-	TRBJ2-3	CASSAGTRGTDTQYF	TGTGCCAGCAGTGCCGGGACTAGGGGCACAGATACGCAGTATTTT
TRBD1	TRBV30	-	TRBJ1-2	CAWSARTGLAYGYTF	TGTGCCTGGAGTGCCCGGACAGGGTTGGCCTATGGCTACACCTTC
TRBD1	TRBV5-6	-	TRBJ2-1	CASSPKDRGGGNEQFF	TGTGCCAGCAGCCCAAAGGACAGGGGAGGTGGGAATGAGCAGTTCTTC
-	TRBV9	-	TRBJ2-2	CASSNIRGTGELFF	TGTGCCAGCAGCAATATTAGGGGGACCGGGGAGCTGTTTTTT
-	TRBV5-1	-	TRBJ2-5	CASSLAGIGQETQYF	TGCGCCAGCAGCTTGGCAGGGATTGGCCAAGAGACCCAGTACTTC
TRBD2	TRBV11-1	-	TRBJ2-3	CASSVAGTSADTQYF	TGTGCCAGCAGTGTAGCGGGAACTAGCGCTGATACGCAGTATTTT
TRBD2	TRBV30	once	TRBJ2-3	CAWSDGTSVGDTQYF	TGTGCCTGGAGTGACGGGACTAGCGTTGGAGATACGCAGTATTTT
-	TRBV5-4	-	TRBJ1-1	CASSLDSEAFF	TGTGCCAGCAGCTTGGACAGTGAAGCTTTCTTT
-	TRBV28	few	TRBJ1-3	CASSDSTNWGNTIYF	TGTGCCAGCAGTGACTCAACGAACTGGGGAAACACCATATATTTT
-	TRBV15	-	TRBJ1-1	CATSRVGGGNTEAFF	TGTGCCACCAGCAGAGTAGGGGGTGGGAACACTGAAGCTTTCTTT
-	TRBV5-1	-	TRBJ2-5	CASRGGRETQYF	TGCGCCAGCAGAGGCGGGCGCGAGACCCAGTACTTC
-	TRBV15	-	TRBJ2-5	CATSRGRETQYF	TGTGCCACCAGCAGAGGGAGGGAGACCCAGTACTTC
-	TRBV6-4	-	TRBJ1-6	CASSEREFSPLHF	TGTGCCAGCAGTGAGAGAGAGTTCTCGCCCCTCCACTTT
TRBD2	TRBV9	few	TRBJ2-2	CASSGGVAGAINTGELFF	TGTGCCAGCAGCGGCGGGGTAGCGGGGGCGATCAACACCGGGGAGCTGTTTTTT
TRBD2	TRBV7-6	-	TRBJ2-3	CASSLRLAGTDTQYF	TGTGCCAGCAGCTTACGACTAGCGGGCACAGATACGCAGTATTTT
-	TRBV5-6	once	TRBJ1-2	CASSLASYGYTF	TGTGCCAGCAGCTTGGCATCCTATGGCTACACCTTC
TRBD2	TRBV9	-	TRBJ2-3	CASSVVTSGREDTQYF	TGTGCCAGCAGCGTAGTAACTAGCGGGAGGGAAGATACGCAGTATTTT
TRBD2	TRBV28	-	TRBJ2-1	CASSLSGSRFNEQFF	TGTGCCAGCAGTTTAAGCGGGAGTAGGTTCAATGAGCAGTTCTTC
-	TRBV5-4	-	TRBJ1-1	CASSPVGRGNTEAFF	TGTGCCAGCAGCCCGGTAGGCAGGGGGAACACTGAAGCTTTCTTT
TRBD1	TRBV28	-	TRBJ2-6	CASSYPWLGQGALVSGANVLTF	TGTGCCAGCAGTTACCCTTGGCTCGGACAGGGGGCCCTTGTCTCTGGGGCCAACGTCCTGACTTTC
-	TRBV28	once	TRBJ1-1	CASSLTVGTGDGTEAFF	TGTGCCAGCAGCCTAACCGTCGGGACTGGGGACGGCACTGAAGCTTTCTTT
-	TRBV7-2	few	TRBJ2-1	CASSSQGLSYNEQFF	TGTGCCAGCAGCTCGCAGGGACTCTCCTACAATGAGCAGTTCTTC
-	TRBV7-8	-	TRBJ1-3	CASRRGRFSGNTIYF	TGTGCCAGCAGGCGAGGGCGTTTCTCTGGAAACACCATATATTTT
-	TRBV28	-	TRBJ1-1	CASGWQGQIEAFF	TGTGCCAGTGGTTGGCAGGGACAAATTGAAGCTTTCTTT
-	TRBV7-8	-	TRBJ2-5	CASSGTTGGATQYF	TGTGCCAGCAGCGGTACAACAGGGGGGGCGACCCAGTACTTC
-	TRBV29-1	-	TRBJ1-2	CSVDQGVSNYGYTF	TGCAGCGTTGATCAAGGGGTCTCTAACTATGGCTACACCTTC
TRBD2	TRBV12-5	-	TRBJ2-2	CASGPGTSGRNTGELFF	TGTGCTAGTGGTCCCGGGACTAGCGGGAGGAACACCGGGGAGCTGTTTTTT
-	TRBV25-1	-	TRBJ1-1	CASSPHWGRDTEAFF	TGTGCCAGCAGTCCCCACTGGGGCAGGGACACTGAAGCTTTCTTT
-	TRBV19	-	TRBJ1-1	CASSIGGNTEAFF	TGTGCCAGTAGTATCGGGGGGAACACTGAAGCTTTCTTT
-	TRBV7-9	-	TRBJ2-2	CASSPSGSNTGELFF	TGTGCCAGCAGCCCGTCGGGGTCGAACACCGGGGAGCTGTTTTTT
-	TRBV6-5	-	TRBJ1-5	CASSYTPNQPQHF	TGTGCCAGCAGTTACACTCCCAATCAGCCCCAGCATTTT
TRBD2	TRBV9	-	TRBJ2-5	CASGAGGAISRETQYF	TGTGCCAGCGGGGCCGGGGGGGCTATTAGTAGGGAGACCCAGTACTTC
-	TRBV21-1	-	TRBJ2-1	CASSKRASGGPSSYNEQFF	TGTGCCAGCAGCAAACGAGCTAGCGGGGGGCCCAGCTCCTACAATGAGCAGTTCTTC
TRBD1	TRBV7-2	-	TRBJ1-1	CASSYRDRSEAFF	TGTGCCAGCAGTTACCGGGACAGGTCTGAAGCTTTCTTT
-	TRBV7-9	medium-sized	TRBJ1-2	CASSHTWENYGYTF	TGTGCCAGCAGCCATACCTGGGAGAACTATGGCTACACCTTC
TRBD1	TRBV4-3	-	TRBJ1-1	CASSQEGGGEAFF	TGCGCCAGCAGCCAAGAAGGGGGCGGTGAAGCTTTCTTT
-	TRBV9	-	TRBJ2-2	CASSEWGTGNTGELFF	TGTGCCAGCAGCGAGTGGGGGACTGGGAACACCGGGGAGCTGTTTTTT
TRBD1	TRBV6-6	-	TRBJ2-3	CASSLDGTASTDTQYF	TGTGCCAGCAGTTTAGACGGGACAGCGAGCACAGATACGCAGTATTTT
TRBD1	TRBV5-1	-	TRBJ2-1	CASSTGTGLNEQFF	TGCGCCAGCTCCACCGGGACAGGGCTAAATGAGCAGTTCTTC